This TCR beta chain stems from a study of blood T cells in healthy people across ages. General study findings and limits: Donors of long life had a larger count of naive CD4+ cells and greater diversity than aged donors. Changes seen in expanded clonotypes were possibly confounded by donor CMV status left unknown.

Sample donors were healthy Caucasian individuals that came from Russia, aged roughly 6 to 100. Germline trimming cut 0 bases from V and 0 bases from J; bases unmatched to any gene: 2. From germline, CDR1 is MNHNS and CDR2 SASEGT. The length of the CDR3 is 16 residues. Together with a sample-barcoded 5' primer, a J-beta primer mix was included in a second PCR lasting roughly 6 to 12 cycles. Unique molecular identifiers of 12 random nucleotides labeled each cDNA. TCRdb re-analysed the 5' RACE reads in MiXCR, keeping a single row per CDR3 protein. The repertoire includes roughly 1.6 million distinct CDR3 sequences, 30% to 35% of them detected once, and around 11% sits in the top ten. As for this clonotype: Its antigen is unknown.

The rearrangement uses TRBV6-1 and TRBJ1-2; 9 nucleotides agree with TRBD1. Sequencing was carried out using blood. The receptor comes from a woman aged 25-40 years in good health. The CDR3 bases are TGTGCCAGCAGTGAAGCCAGGACAGGGGCTAACTATGGCTACACCTTC. It yields the protein CASSEARTGANYGYTF.